This passage covers 26 T cell receptor beta chains from one sample sequenced in a study of blood T cell repertoires in COVID-19. TCRdb's copy holds only in-frame clones and misses some; the assay was immunoSEQ multiplex PCR. Of some 100,000 clones in the sample, 81% were seen once. The source material was peripheral blood. The source is a man in his 60s with acute or convalescent COVID-19.

The chain employs TRBV19 and TRBJ2-7; 7 bases agree with TRBD1. This CDR3 is 13 amino acids long. Germline V gives CDR1 LNHDA, CDR2 SQIVND (reference sequence). The ends lost 4 bases at V and 2 bases at J; junction bases unmatched: 2. DNA for the CDR3: TGTGCCAGTAGTAGACAGGGTCCCTACGAGCAGTACTTC. Protein product: CASSRQGPYEQYF.

The chain couples TRBV7-2 to TRBJ2-1; 8 nucleotides match TRBD1. Looked up from germline, CDR1 is SGHTA and CDR2 is FQGNSA. V lost 5 bases and J lost 4; bases outside the gene matches: 7. This CDR3 has 15 amino acids. DNA for the CDR3: TGTGCCAGCAGCACGGGGGACAGGCGATACAATGAGCAGTTCTTC. Amino acid sequence: CASSTGDRRYNEQFF.

This clone was observed a few times. The chain recombines TRBV6-6 with TRBJ2-7; TRBD1 matches at 10 bases. The CDR3 extends over 14 amino acids. J gave up 3 bases and V 7 bases, and 6 bases lay outside the gene matches. The V gene's germline CDR1 is MNHNY and CDR2 SVGAGI (reference sequence). The CDR3 DNA follows: TGTGCCAGCACCCGGGGACAGGGGAACTACGAGCAGTACTTC. Its protein product is CASTRGQGNYEQYF.

This sequence joins TRBV21-1 and TRBJ1-4; the tabulated D call, TRBD1, remains unverified against the DNA. TRBV21-1 constitutes a pseudogene. CDR3 size: 20 residues. CDR3 DNA: TGTGCCAGCAGCAAGGCCCTTATCATCGGCACAGGGGGTCATAATGAAAAACTGTTTTTT. Protein sequence: CASSKALIIGTGGHNEKLFF.

This clone was recorded only once. V is TRBV11-2 and J is TRBJ2-4; 10 nucleotides agree with TRBD2. The CDR3 sequence is 17 residues long. The V segment lost 3 bases and the J segment 8 bases; nucleotides outside the gene matches: 13. Germline CDR1 reads SGHAT; CDR2 reads FQNNGV. CDR3 residues: CASSFKAGGPEGHIQYF. The CDR3 DNA follows: TGTGCCAGCAGCTTCAAAGCGGGAGGGCCAGAGGGACACATTCAGTACTTC. Variable domain in full (rest from reference TRBV11-2 and TRBJ2-4): EAGVAQSPRYKIIEKRQSVAFWCNPISGHATLYWYQQILGQGPKLLIQFQNNGVVDDSQLPKDRFSAERLKGVDSTLKIQPAKLEDSAVYLCASSFKAGGPEGHIQYFGAGTRLSVL.

The rearrangement links TRBV19 to TRBJ2-7, with 10 nucleotides matching TRBD2. This CDR3 is built from 12 residues. Germline CDR1 is LNHDA and CDR2 is SQIVND (reference sequence). V shed 6 bases and J 12 bases; nucleotides not matched to a gene: 8. CDR3 protein: CASRGSGGRAYF. The CDR3 DNA sequence: TGTGCCAGTAGGGGTAGCGGGGGGCGAGCGTACTTC. Based on the CDR3 plus reference TRBV19 and TRBJ2-7, the full variable domain is DGGITQSPKYLFRKEGQNVTLSCEQNLNHDAMYWYRQDPGQGLRLIYYSQIVNDFQKGDIAEGYSVSREKKESFPLTVTSAQKNPTAFYLCASRGSGGRAYFGPGTRLTVT.

The chain is built from TRBV7-3 and TRBJ2-1, with 8 bases lining up with TRBD2. This CDR3 is built from 15 residues. Germline-derived CDR1 and CDR2 are SGHTA and FQGTGA. The V and J ends lost 2 bases and 6 bases, in that order; junction bases with no gene match: 6. The CDR3 region is CASSLGSGGANEQFF. Written as DNA, the CDR3 is TGTGCCAGCAGCTTAGGGTCGGGAGGGGCCAATGAGCAGTTCTTC.

The chain is built from TRBV6-5 and TRBJ1-6; 9 positions match TRBD1. The V gene end was trimmed by 8 bases and the J gene end by 3 bases; junction bases not matched to a gene: 2. The CDR3 is 14 amino acids. The germline CDR1 and CDR2 sequences are MNHEY and SVGAGI. The DNA of the CDR3 is TGTGCCAGCGTGGACAGGGGCTATAATTCACCCCTCCACTTT. This encodes CASVDRGYNSPLHF.

V gene TRBV19 combines with J gene TRBJ2-7; 8 nucleotides line up with TRBD1. V lost 3 bases, J lost 3 bases, and 10 bases stayed unmatched. Germline CDR1 reads LNHDA; CDR2 reads SQIVND (reference sequence). This CDR3 has 16 amino acids. The CDR3 nucleotides read TGTGCCAGTAGTATCAGGGGGCGCGTTCCCCTCTACGAGCAGTACTTC. This gives the protein CASSIRGRVPLYEQYF.

The chain combines TRBV29-1 with TRBJ2-3; tentatively, D is TRBD2 (6 bases). The V end lost 7 bases, the J end lost 3 bases, and 17 bases lay between the germline ends. Germline lookup yields CDR1 SQVTM and CDR2 ANQGSEA. The CDR3 spans 14 residues. CDR3 sequence reads: CSARDSRGTDTQYF. The CDR3 nucleotides are TGCAGCGCCCGGGACTCCCGGGGGACAGATACGCAGTATTTT.

This clone came up a few times. The CDR3 protein is CASSEGLQGNSPLHF. The CDR3 coding sequence is TGTGCCAGCAGTGAAGGTTTACAGGGGAATTCACCCCTCCACTTT. The chain links TRBV6-1 to TRBJ1-6; 7 bases agree with TRBD1. Germline trimming cut 1 base from V and 7 bases from J; bases unmatched to any gene: 4. This CDR3 is 15 amino acids long. Germline V gene sequence: CDR1 MNHNS, CDR2 SASEGT.

Remarks on this clone: One end of the junction does not line up with germline, which may come from a read error. This sequence joins TRBV28 and TRBJ1-4; D possibly corresponds to TRBD1 (6 bases). The length of the CDR3 is 13 residues. Germline V lookup: CDR1 MDHEN, CDR2 SYDVKM. CDR3 loop: CASSPHLGAGELF. For the CDR3, the DNA is TGTGCCAGCAGTCCGCATCTCGGGGCAGGGGAATTATTT.

The chain is built from TRBV11-3 and TRBJ2-2; D is possibly TRBD1 (5 bases). Germline lookup yields CDR1 SGHNT and CDR2 YENEEA. This CDR3 region has 13 residues. Between the trimmed V and J ends, which lost 2 bases and 4 bases, there was a span of 5 bases. CDR3 region: CASSLRGTGELFF. The CDR3 DNA is TGTGCCAGCAGCTTAAGGGGCACCGGGGAGCTGTTTTTT. The full variable domain, rest sourced from reference TRBV11-3 and TRBJ2-2, is EAGVVQSPRYKIIEKKQPVAFWCNPISGHNTLYWYLQNLGQGPELLIRYENEEAVDDSQLPKDRFSAERLKGVDSTLKIQPAELGDSAVYLCASSLRGTGELFFGEGSRLTVL.

The CDR3 protein is CASSDSVGAAGELFF. As DNA, the CDR3 is TGTGCCAGCAGTGACTCAGTAGGGGCGGCCGGGGAGCTGTTTTTT. The rearrangement joins TRBV6-4 to TRBJ2-2; tentatively, D is TRBD1 (5 bases). This CDR3 spans 15 amino acids. CDR1 and CDR2 (germline): MRHNA, SNTAGT. The V end lost 0 bases, the J end lost 6 bases, and 11 bases lay between the germline ends.

The V call is TRBV6-2 or TRBV6-3, the J call TRBJ1-1; 10 bases map to TRBD1. Germline V CDR1 and CDR2: MNHEY, SVGEGT. The CDR3 has 14 amino acids. Germline trimming cut 6 bases from V and 5 bases from J; bases unmatched to any gene: 6. CDR3 coding DNA: TGTGCCAGCAGCCAGACAGGGGGCGGAACTGAAGCTTTCTTT. The encoded protein is CASSQTGGGTEAFF.

V gene TRBV27 combines with J gene TRBJ1-2; no clear D gene. The germline V gene has CDR1 MNHEY and CDR2 SMNVEV (reference sequence). V was shortened by 3 bases and J by 8 bases, with 13 bases between the two germline ends. This CDR3 has 13 residues. The CDR3 spells CASSFDTRQGYTF. The CDR3 coding sequence is TGTGCCAGCAGTTTTGACACTCGTCAGGGCTACACCTTC.

The chain is built from TRBV10-1 and TRBJ2-3, with 9 bases lining up with TRBD2. In germline, CDR1 is WNHNN, CDR2 SYGVQD (reference sequence). The CDR3 length is 16 residues. After removal of 0 bases from V and 4 bases from J, the junction contained 5 bases not matched to a gene. The DNA for the CDR3 is TGCGCCAGCAGTGAGTCGAGAGCGGGAGGTTCAGATACGCAGTATTTT. It specifies CASSESRAGGSDTQYF.

The rearrangement joins TRBV19 to TRBJ1-5, with D perhaps TRBD1 (6 bases). The CDR3 spans 15 residues. The germline V gene encodes CDR1 LNHDA and CDR2 SQIVND (reference sequence). With 6 bases removed from V and 5 bases from J, the gap between germline ends came to 17 bases. The CDR3 DNA follows: TGTGCCAGTAGCCCTATCCGGGACACTTATCAGCCCCAGCATTTT. Its translation: CASSPIRDTYQPQHF.

The gene calls are TRBV7-6 and TRBJ1-2; 8 bases map to TRBD1. J was trimmed by 5 bases and V by 5 bases; bases with no gene match: 13. The CDR3 is made up of 16 amino acids. CDR1 and CDR2 from the germline V gene are SGHVS and FNYEAQ. CDR3 loop: CASSPTPGQEGYGYTF. CDR3 DNA sequence: TGTGCCAGCAGCCCGACCCCGGGACAGGAAGGGTATGGCTACACCTTC. The entire variable domain, with the rest obtained from reference TRBV7-6 and TRBJ1-2, is as follows: GAGVSQSPRYKVTKRGQDVALRCDPISGHVSLYWYRQALGQGPEFLTYFNYEAQQDKSGLPNDRFSAERPEGSISTLTIQRTEQRDSAMYRCASSPTPGQEGYGYTFGSGTRLTVV.

This chain links TRBV5-4 with TRBJ1-1, with 11 bases identical to TRBD1. CDR1 SGHNT and CDR2 YYREEE come from the germline V gene (reference sequence). V lost 4 bases and J lost 0; bases outside the gene matches: 5. The CDR3 runs to 16 residues. CDR3 residues: CASSPRTGGLNTEAFF. The CDR3 region has the DNA TGTGCCAGCAGCCCTCGGACAGGGGGCCTGAACACTGAAGCTTTCTTT.

The chain carries TRBV27 and TRBJ2-3; 8 bases match TRBD2. Germline CDR1 reads MNHEY; CDR2 reads SMNVEV (reference sequence). V shed 8 bases, J shed 4 bases, and the junction held 8 bases outside the gene matches. The CDR3 is 14 residues long. For the CDR3, the DNA is TGTGCCAGCCGCGGTCGGGGGGGTCCAGATACGCAGTATTTT. Its translation is CASRGRGGPDTQYF.

V is TRBV29-1 and J is TRBJ1-2, with 10 bases matching TRBD1. The CDR3 has 11 residues. V dropped 6 bases and J dropped 8; count of bases not matched to a gene: 3. Germline lookup yields CDR1 SQVTM and CDR2 ANQGSEA. The CDR3 here is CSVGTGAGYTF. The CDR3 region has the DNA TGCAGCGTCGGGACAGGGGCCGGCTACACCTTC.

This sequence joins TRBV7-6 and TRBJ1-1; D remains unclear. Germline CDR1 reads SGHVS; CDR2 reads FNYEAQ. Trimming left V 1 base short and J 0 bases short, with 12 bases between. This CDR3 region has 16 residues. The chain's CDR3 is CASSLDEISLNTEAFF. In DNA form, the CDR3 reads TGTGCCAGCAGCTTAGACGAGATTTCCCTGAACACTGAAGCTTTCTTT.

The J gene is TRBJ2-5, the V gene TRBV2; D might be TRBD1 (6 bases). This CDR3 is 14 amino acids long. CDR1 SNHLY and CDR2 FYNNEI come from the germline V gene. Trimming took 7 bases from V and 4 from J, leaving 16 bases between them. The CDR3 is CASTLDSGRETQYF. DNA of the CDR3: TGTGCCAGCACCCTGGACAGTGGGCGAGAGACCCAGTACTTC.

V usage is TRBV28 and J usage is TRBJ2-3; the match to TRBD1 covers 10 bases. Germline CDR1 is MDHEN and CDR2 is SYDVKM. Losses at the gene ends were 3 bases for V and 13 bases for J; bases not matched to a gene: 10. The CDR3 runs 14 residues. The CDR3 DNA reads as TGTGCCAGCAGTTTCCAGTCCGGGACAGGGGTCAAGTATTTT. Protein product: CASSFQSGTGVKYF.

This clone was seen only once. This chain connects TRBV9 to TRBJ2-7, with 7 bases matching TRBD1. The V and J ends lost 4 bases and 1 base, in that order; junction bases with no gene match: 8. The CDR3 contains 15 residues. The V gene's germline CDR1 is SGDLS and CDR2 YYNGEE. The CDR3, as DNA: TGTGCCAGCAGCCCGGGGACAGATCTTTCCTACGAGCAGTACTTC. Translating gives CASSPGTDLSYEQYF.